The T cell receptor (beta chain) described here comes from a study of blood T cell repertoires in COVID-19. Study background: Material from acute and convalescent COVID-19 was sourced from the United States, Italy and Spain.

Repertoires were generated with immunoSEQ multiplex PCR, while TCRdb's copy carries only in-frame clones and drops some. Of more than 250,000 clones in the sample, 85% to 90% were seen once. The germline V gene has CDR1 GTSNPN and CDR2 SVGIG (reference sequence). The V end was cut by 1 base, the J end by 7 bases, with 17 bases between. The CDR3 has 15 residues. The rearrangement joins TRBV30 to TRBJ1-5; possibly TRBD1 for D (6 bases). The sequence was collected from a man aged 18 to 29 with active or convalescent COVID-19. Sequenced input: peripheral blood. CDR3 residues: CAWSENSGGAQPQHF. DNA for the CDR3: TGTGCCTGGAGTGAGAATTCGGGGGGGGCACAGCCCCAGCATTTT. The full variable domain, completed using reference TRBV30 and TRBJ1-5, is SQTIHQWPATLVQPVGSPLSLECTVEGTSNPNLYWYRQAAGRGLQLLFYSVGIGQISSEVPQNLSASRPQDRQFILSSKKLLLSDSGFYLCAWSENSGGAQPQHFGDGTRLSIL.